This TCR beta chain was retrieved from a study of T cells after yellow fever vaccination. Whole-study findings and limits: Clones from primary vaccination mostly reappeared after the booster (roughly 95% CD4, over 85% CD8). High-abundance clonotypes from the bulk population could contaminate FACS-sorted repertoires.

The CDR3 covers 14 residues. The ends lost 2 bases at V and 1 base at J; junction bases unmatched: 1. Germline-derived CDR1 and CDR2 are SQVTM and ANQGSEA. This clonotype was seen a handful of times. Its antigen is not identified. The TCR cDNA carried a universal primer site and UMIs from 5'RACE template switching. TCRdb re-called the 5' RACE reads with MiXCR, one entry per CDR3 protein. The sample consists of some 300,000 distinct CDR3 sequences, approximately 8% of them appearing once. Specimen: CD4+ T cells sorted from PBMCs, collected 5 days after the yellow fever booster vaccination. This TCR was sampled from a man younger than 35 who received the YFV17D yellow fever vaccine. This chain uses TRBV29-1 with TRBJ2-1, with TRBD1 matching over 8 bases. The CDR3 sequence is CSVERDRSYNEQFF. CDR3 bases: TGCAGCGTTGAACGGGACAGGTCCTACAATGAGCAGTTCTTC.